This TCR beta chain comes out of a study of shared clonotypes between healthy human individuals. Study context: Aged between 18 and 49, the donors were two women and three men. There were three CD4 naive, three CD4 memory, two CD8 naive and one CD8 memory plates per donor. Study-wide results and limits: The study's rarefaction showed incomplete sorted-subset sequencing despite large depth. The four-donor shared clonotypes exceeded non-shared clonotypes in generation probability, with non-shared ones scoring lower.

Profiling relied on immunoSEQ multiplex PCR, and the TCRdb table lists in-frame clones only, not all of them. The table lists over 1.5 million clones, approximately 98% of them singletons, with around 0.45% in the top ten. Turning to this clone: Its antigen is as yet unknown.

Germline loops: CDR1 SGHRS, CDR2 YFSETQ. The CDR3 contains 15 residues. V shed 7 bases, J shed 4 bases, and the junction held 11 bases outside the gene matches. Sequencing used naive CD4+ T cells sorted from blood. Subset described: CD45RA+ positively selected. The chain joins TRBV5-1 to TRBJ2-5; the match to TRBD2 covers 9 bases. This TCR was sampled from a man aged 25 to 45 in good health. CDR3 protein: CASALGLAMGETQYF. CDR3 coding DNA: TGCGCCAGCGCGTTAGGACTAGCGATGGGAGAGACCCAGTACTTC.